A single sample is the source of the 21 T cell receptor beta chains below, sequenced in a study of blood T cells in healthy people across ages. With a J-beta primer mix and a sample-barcoded 5' primer, a second PCR ran 7 to 11 cycles. In TCRdb, the 5' RACE reads were re-called with MiXCR into one record per CDR3 protein. The profile shows approximately 600,000 distinct CDR3 sequences, around three fifths of them singletons. Sequences were obtained from blood. All receptors come from a man aged 55 to 70 in good health.

This clonotype was observed many times. This chain uses TRBV20-1 with TRBJ2-7; possibly TRBD2 for D (6 bases). The CDR3 length is 11 residues. Germline values: CDR1 DFQATT, CDR2 SNEGSKA (reference sequence). The V end was cut by 3 bases, the J end by 3 bases, with 6 bases between. CDR3 in DNA: TGCAGTGCTAGGGGGGGCTACGAGCAGTACTTC. It codes for CSARGGYEQYF.

CDR3 loop: CASSNSGVYEQYF. CDR3 in DNA: TGCGCCAGCAGCAATTCGGGGGTGTACGAGCAGTACTTC. The chain recombines TRBV4-1 with TRBJ2-5, with D possibly being TRBD2 (6 bases). The J call may be mistaken, given a closer DNA end match to TRBJ2-7. Per the germline V gene, CDR1 is MGHRA and CDR2 is YSYEKL. The CDR3 extends over 13 amino acids.

The rearrangement joins TRBV20-1 to TRBJ2-5, with D perhaps matching TRBD2 (6 bases). Germline lookup yields CDR1 DFQATT and CDR2 SNEGSKA (reference sequence). This CDR3 is 15 amino acids long. V was shortened by 6 bases and J by 4 bases, with 21 bases between the two germline ends. This CDR3 reads CSAAESSAGLETQYF. CDR3 sequence (DNA): TGCAGTGCCGCGGAGTCATCGGCGGGGTTAGAGACCCAGTACTTC.

A few counts support this clonotype. This chain connects TRBV27 to TRBJ2-7; 10 nucleotides align to TRBD1. Germline values: CDR1 MNHEY, CDR2 SMNVEV (reference sequence). V was pared by 2 bases and J by 7 bases, with 11 bases of the junction left unmatched. This CDR3 is 16 amino acids long. CDR3 sequence reads: CASSLTARDRGFEQYF. Written as DNA, the CDR3 is TGTGCCAGCAGTTTAACCGCCCGGGACAGGGGTTTTGAGCAGTACTTC.

Comment on this clonotype: The germline gene is not matched at one end of the junction; a read error may be the cause. This chain joins TRBV12-3 or TRBV12-4 and TRBJ1-6; D uncertain. The CDR3 consists of 13 residues. CDR3 nucleotides: TGTGCCAGCAGTTTTGAGCTTAATCCACCCCTCCACTTT. It is translated as CASSFELNPPLHF.

This clonotype showed up just once. The chain is built from TRBV7-2 and TRBJ2-7; 11 bases agree with TRBD2. Near its end, the DNA agrees better with TRBJ2-5, so the J call may be wrong. Germline V gene lookup returns CDR1 SGHTA and CDR2 FQGNSA. The CDR3 consists of 16 residues. Written as DNA, the CDR3 is TGTGCCAGCAGCTCCCTTAGCGGGGGGGCCCTGGAGACCCAGTACTTC. Translated: CASSSLSGGALETQYF.

This clonotype was seen more than once but under ten times. The V call is TRBV20-1, the J call TRBJ2-7; 9 bases map to TRBD1. V was clipped by 2 bases and J by 4 bases; unmatched bases: 9. The germline CDR1 and CDR2 sequences are DFQATT and SNEGSKA (reference sequence). The CDR3 loop spans 15 amino acids. CDR3 amino acids: CSARSPGQGGYEQYF. The CDR3 bases are TGCAGTGCTAGATCCCCGGGACAGGGAGGTTACGAGCAGTACTTC.

This clonotype came up once. The chain couples TRBV20-1 to TRBJ2-3; possible D gene TRBD2, 6 bases. V lost 5 bases and J 2 bases, leaving 17 bases between the germline ends. The length of the CDR3 is 15 residues. Per germline, CDR1 DFQATT and CDR2 SNEGSKA (reference sequence). CDR3 DNA sequence: TGCAGTGCTCCCCCGGGAGATCGAGACACAGATACGCAGTATTTT. Its translation is CSAPPGDRDTDTQYF.

This clonotype was detected only a few times. This chain joins TRBV29-1 and TRBJ2-7, with D perhaps given as TRBD1 or TRBD2 (5 bases each). From germline, CDR1 is SQVTM and CDR2 ANQGSEA. The CDR3 is made up of 14 amino acids. V lost 4 bases, J lost 3 bases, and 16 bases lay in between. In nucleotides, the CDR3 is TGCAGCGTTGCCCGACCCGGGACCCACTACGAGCAGTACTTC. This translates into CSVARPGTHYEQYF.

In its sample, this clonotype was seen once. This rearrangement joins TRBV4-2 to TRBJ2-1, with D perhaps TRBD2 (7 bases). V was pared by 1 base and J by 4 bases, with 17 bases between. The CDR3 runs 17 residues. Germline assignment: CDR1 LGHNA and CDR2 YNFKEQ. The CDR3 sequence is CASSQAFGGAGYNEQFF. As DNA, the CDR3 is TGTGCCAGCAGCCAAGCGTTTGGGGGGGCCGGGTACAATGAGCAGTTCTTC.

Regarding this clonotype: A read error may explain this, as a much larger clone is one base away. V and J are TRBV20-1 and TRBJ2-7; D is unclear. V lost 4 bases and J 2 bases, leaving 15 bases between the germline ends. The CDR3 extends over 14 amino acids. Per germline, CDR1 DFQATT and CDR2 SNEGSKA (reference sequence). CDR3 sequence (DNA): TGCAGTGCTATAGACTCAAGAACAACCTACGAGCAGTACTTC. Protein sequence: CSAIDSRTTYEQYF.

This chain connects TRBV10-3 to TRBJ1-1, with a weak D call TRBD1 (5 bases). The CDR3 has 12 residues. From germline, CDR1 is ENHRY and CDR2 SYGVKD. Between the trimmed V and J ends, which lost 7 bases and 8 bases, there was a span of 14 bases. CDR3 in DNA: TGTGCCATCACTAGGGACGGGTTGGAAGCTTTCTTT. As protein: CAITRDGLEAFF.

This chain uses TRBV5-1 with TRBJ2-3; D gene uncertain. Germline V CDR1 and CDR2: SGHRS, YFSETQ. Trimming took 0 bases from V and 2 from J, leaving 13 bases between them. The CDR3 contains 16 residues. This CDR3 reads CASSLAANGDTDTQYF. DNA of the CDR3: TGCGCCAGCAGCTTGGCGGCTAACGGCGACACAGATACGCAGTATTTT. Based on the CDR3 plus reference TRBV5-1 and TRBJ2-3, the full variable domain is KAGVTQTPRYLIKTRGQQVTLSCSPISGHRSVSWYQQTPGQGLQFLFEYFSETQRNKGNFPGRFSGRQFSNSRSEMNVSTLELGDSALYLCASSLAANGDTDTQYFGPGTRLTVL.

This chain uses TRBV25-1 with TRBJ2-1; no reliable D call. V was cut by 4 bases and J by 1 base, with 20 bases left in between. Germline loops: CDR1 MGHDK, CDR2 SYGVNS. The CDR3 extends over 18 amino acids. The CDR3 DNA reads TGTGCCAGCAGTGGGGAAAAGGCCGGGCGGCTATCCTACAATGAGCAGTTCTTC. Protein: CASSGEKAGRLSYNEQFF.

This clonotype was seen a handful of times. The J gene is TRBJ2-1, the V gene TRBV27, with 14 bases that match TRBD2. The J segment lost 15 bases and the V segment lost 5 bases, leaving 12 bases of the junction unmatched. The germline CDR1 and CDR2 sequences are MNHEY and SMNVEV (reference sequence). The CDR3 totals 15 residues. In DNA form, the CDR3 reads TGTGCCAGCAGTCCACGCCCGGGACTAGCGGGGGAACGGTTCTTC. Its protein product is CASSPRPGLAGERFF.

This clonotype occurred a few times. The chain recombines TRBV6-1 with TRBJ1-6; the match to TRBD1 covers 8 bases. The CDR3 contains 14 residues. The V gene end was trimmed by 3 bases and the J gene end by 7 bases; junction bases not matched to a gene: 2. Germline V gives CDR1 MNHNS, CDR2 SASEGT. CDR3 bases: TGTGCCAGCAGTGAGCACAGGGGGAATTCACCCCTCCACTTT. Protein product: CASSEHRGNSPLHF.

This clonotype was seen at least ten times. The rearrangement links TRBV10-3 to TRBJ2-3; D call uncertain. The germline CDR1 and CDR2 sequences are ENHRY and SYGVKD. V shed 3 bases and J shed 0 bases, with 10 bases lying between them. CDR3 length: 15 amino acids. Written as DNA, the CDR3 is TGTGCCATCAGTGATCCAGAGAGAAGCACAGATACGCAGTATTTT. As protein: CAISDPERSTDTQYF.

The chain combines TRBV4-1 with TRBJ2-3, with TRBD2 as a possible D gene (6 bases). Trimming shortened V by 5 bases and J by 1 base, and 10 bases separated the two germline ends. This CDR3 has 14 residues. CDR1 is MGHRA and CDR2 is YSYEKL in the germline V gene. This chain's CDR3 is CASSKGGGTDTQYF. The CDR3 DNA reads TGCGCCAGCAGCAAAGGCGGGGGCACAGATACGCAGTATTTT.

The chain combines TRBV3-1 with TRBJ2-2; D is tentatively TRBD1 or TRBD2 (5 bases each). The CDR3 has 16 amino acids. CDR1 and CDR2 (germline): LGHDT, YNNKEL (reference sequence). Trimming pared 4 bases from V and 1 base from J, leaving 13 bases between. In DNA, the CDR3 is TGTGCCAGCAGCCCCAGGGAGTGGGGGAACACCGGGGAGCTGTTTTTT. It specifies CASSPREWGNTGELFF.

This clonotype appeared a single time. The chain is built from TRBV24-1 and TRBJ2-1; D assignment may be TRBD1 or TRBD2 (5 bases each). The length of the CDR3 is 15 residues. Germline V gives CDR1 KGHDR, CDR2 SFDVKD. Trimming left V 6 bases short and J 5 bases short, with 16 bases between. The CDR3 loop is CATSTGTRGDNEQFF. The CDR3 DNA follows: TGTGCCACCAGTACCGGGACCCGCGGCGACAATGAGCAGTTCTTC.

This clonotype has more than one count but fewer than ten. The chain combines TRBV20-1 with TRBJ2-7; tentative D call: TRBD1 (6 bases). This CDR3 comprises 14 residues. V was cut by 5 bases and J by 1 base, with 15 bases left in between. Germline V gene lookup returns CDR1 DFQATT and CDR2 SNEGSKA (reference sequence). The CDR3 DNA follows: TGCAGTGCTGCAAATCCACAGGGTTCCTACGAGCAGTACTTC. Protein sequence: CSAANPQGSYEQYF.